This TCR beta chain came from a study of T cell repertoires in cytomegalovirus infection. Study details: Through public TCR beta signatures, both CMV infection and matching HLA type were indicated. Study results and limitations: Cumulated frequencies of public TCR beta families served to identify carriers of CMV plus the relevant HLA. Dominant in the ex vivo response were TCR beta clonotypes restricted by HLA-C and specific for CMV.

The table lists this clonotype with many counts. Its antigen is currently unknown. One entry per CDR3 protein, called by TCRdb with MiXCR from the reads. The sample yields under 150,000 distinct CDR3 sequences, 7% to 10% seen once. The clonotype comes from a human donor in good health (CMV status not recorded). Some clones in this sample may be carry-over from other donors' samples. The specimen sequenced was PBMCs.

As DNA, the CDR3 is TGTGCCAGCAGTTTTGGGGACAACTCCTACGAGCAGTACTTC. It specifies CASSFGDNSYEQYF. This chain links TRBV12-3 or TRBV12-4 with TRBJ2-7; tentative D call: TRBD1 (6 bases). Trimming stripped 3 bases from V and 0 bases from J, with 9 bases between. This CDR3 comprises 14 residues.